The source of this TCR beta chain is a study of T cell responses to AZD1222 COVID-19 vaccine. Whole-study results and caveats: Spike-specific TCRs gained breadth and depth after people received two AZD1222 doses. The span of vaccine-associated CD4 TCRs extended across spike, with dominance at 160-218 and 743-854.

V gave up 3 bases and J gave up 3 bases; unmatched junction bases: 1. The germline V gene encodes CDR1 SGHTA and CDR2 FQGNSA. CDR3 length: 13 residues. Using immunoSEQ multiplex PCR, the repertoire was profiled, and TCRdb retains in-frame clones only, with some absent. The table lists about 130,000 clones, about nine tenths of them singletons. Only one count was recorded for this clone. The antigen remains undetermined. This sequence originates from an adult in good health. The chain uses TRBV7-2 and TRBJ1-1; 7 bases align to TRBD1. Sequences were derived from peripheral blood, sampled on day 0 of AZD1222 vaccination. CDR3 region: CASSFTGDTEAFF. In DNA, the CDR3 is TGTGCCAGCAGCTTCACAGGGGACACTGAAGCTTTCTTT.